This T cell receptor beta chain appears in the sequencing data of a study of Ad26.COV2.S vaccination and SARS-CoV-2 variants. Looking at the study overall: Into the muscle, Ad26.COV2.S was dosed once or twice, 56 days apart. Points from the study as a whole: Placebo recipients and vaccine recipients were similar in non-spike TCR breadth.

This clone was observed once. Its target is unknown. The CDR3 is made up of 15 amino acids. V lost 5 bases and J lost 0, with 11 bases in between. Germline values: CDR1 SGHTA, CDR2 FQGNSA. Produced via immunoSEQ multiplex PCR; TCRdb's table is partial and in-frame only. The top ten clones hold under 2% of a sample with over 400,000 clones, roughly 90% of them seen once. The treatment is: roughly 20 received Ad26.COV2.S at low or high dose, single or two shots; about 5 received placebo; per-sample allocation not given. The samples were gathered on day 63 after the first injection of vaccine or placebo. This clonotype was sampled from a person between 18 and 65 years old who received the Ad26.COV2.S COVID-19 vaccine or a placebo. The chain couples TRBV7-2 to TRBJ1-5; D is unresolved. The sequencing used peripheral blood, collected in a trial of Ad26.COV2.S vaccine versus placebo. In DNA, the CDR3 is TGTGCCAGCAGCCCACATTGGGATAGCAATCAGCCCCAGCATTTT. It translates to CASSPHWDSNQPQHF.